This TCR beta chain was sequenced in a study of T cell repertoires in cytomegalovirus infection. TCRdb re-analysed the reads in MiXCR, keeping a single row per CDR3 protein. Of nearly 650,000 distinct CDR3 sequences in the sample, roughly a quarter were seen once. This TCR was sampled from a human donor in good health (CMV status not recorded). Some clones in this sample may be carry-over from other donors' samples. Material: CD8+ T cells from PBMCs.

The CDR3 DNA reads TGTGCCAGCACGGCGGAGGCCAACACTGAAGCTTTCTTT. Translated: CASTAEANTEAFF. This chain links TRBV13 with TRBJ1-1; D gene uncertain. The CDR3 consists of 13 residues. V was shortened by 7 bases and J by 2 bases, with 11 bases between the two germline ends. Per germline, CDR1 PRHDT and CDR2 FYEKMQ (reference sequence).